These T cell receptor beta chains were read from a single sample in a study of T cell responses to AZD1222 COVID-19 vaccine. Some clones are missing from TCRdb's copy, which holds only in-frame ones; the method was immunoSEQ multiplex PCR. The profile shows about 130,000 clones, about 90% of them singletons. Source: peripheral blood, taken on day 0 of AZD1222 vaccination. These receptors all come from an adult in good health. Both conserved end residues are part of each CDR3. The order of the fields is V gene, clone size, J gene, D gene, CDR3 protein, CDR3 DNA. A D gene is named only where the DNA matches it firmly. A row's size may be missing; if present it is once, few, many or a size class.

>TRBV7-2|.|TRBJ1-2|.
CASSLDHYREQAGYTF
TGTGCCAGCAGCTTGGACCATTACAGGGAACAAGCTGGCTACACCTTC
>TRBV7-9|.|TRBJ1-1|.
CASSFHGAEAFF
TGTGCCAGCAGCTTTCACGGCGCTGAAGCTTTCTTT
>TRBV6-5|once|TRBJ1-6|TRBD1
CASSSQGANNSPLHF
TGTGCCAGCAGTTCACAGGGGGCGAATAATTCACCCCTCCACTTT
>TRBV6-1|.|TRBJ2-5|TRBD2
CASSWGGGETQYF
TGTGCCAGCAGTTGGGGGGGAGGGGAGACCCAGTACTTC
>TRBV12-3/TRBV12-4|.|TRBJ2-1|.
CASSLLPNEQFF
TGTGCCAGCAGTTTACTTCCCAATGAGCAGTTCTTC
>TRBV4-1|.|TRBJ2-5|TRBD2
CASSQDVLAGLQETQYF
TGCGCCAGCAGCCAAGATGTACTAGCGGGCCTCCAAGAGACCCAGTACTTC
>TRBV6-2/TRBV6-3|.|TRBJ1-1|.
CASSYVALGDEAFF
TGTGCCAGCAGTTACGTAGCCCTGGGGGATGAAGCTTTCTTT
>TRBV5-1|.|TRBJ2-1|.
CASSLAEDNEQFF
TGCGCCAGCAGCTTGGCCGAGGACAATGAGCAGTTCTTC
>TRBV11-3|.|TRBJ2-1|.
CASSLAWGNSYNEQFF
TGTGCCAGCAGCTTAGCTTGGGGGAACTCCTACAATGAGCAGTTCTTC
>TRBV6-4|.|TRBJ2-1|TRBD2
CASSDRAGGHEQFF
TGTGCCAGCAGTGACCGGGCGGGGGGGCATGAGCAGTTCTTC
>TRBV6-6|.|TRBJ1-1|TRBD1
CASKLGTGGTEAFF
TGTGCCAGCAAATTAGGGACAGGGGGCACTGAAGCTTTCTTT
>TRBV3-1/TRBV3-2|.|TRBJ2-1|.
CASSRGALLDNEQFF
TGTGCCAGCAGCCGGGGTGCCCTTCTGGACAATGAGCAGTTCTTC
>TRBV29-1|.|TRBJ2-1|TRBD2
CSGGTSGIMDEQFF
TGCAGCGGGGGGACTAGCGGGATTATGGATGAGCAGTTCTTC
>TRBV2|.|TRBJ2-3|.
CASSEARTGISTDTQYF
TGTGCCAGCAGTGAAGCCCGAACAGGGATTAGCACAGATACGCAGTATTTT
>TRBV6-5|.|TRBJ1-6|.
CASSRVIYNSPLHF
TGTGCCAGCAGTCGTGTTATCTATAATTCACCCCTCCACTTT
>TRBV6-5|once|TRBJ2-4|TRBD2
CASNGGREAKNIQYF
TGTGCCAGCAACGGAGGGAGGGAGGCCAAAAACATTCAGTACTTC
>TRBV27|.|TRBJ2-1|.
CASNAGSYNEQFF
TGTGCCAGCAACGCGGGATCCTACAATGAGCAGTTCTTC
>TRBV5-1|once|TRBJ1-1|TRBD1
CASSRETGEAFF
TGCGCCAGCAGCAGGGAGACAGGGGAAGCTTTCTTT
>TRBV12-3/TRBV12-4|.|TRBJ1-2|.
CASSSDYGYTF
TGTGCCAGCAGTTCGGACTATGGCTACACCTTC
>TRBV11-2|.|TRBJ1-1|.
CASSSAGSFSTEAFF
TGTGCCAGCAGCTCAGCAGGGTCTTTCAGCACTGAAGCTTTCTTT
>TRBV7-8|.|TRBJ1-3|.
CASSLVGSDTIYF
TGTGCCAGCAGCTTAGTGGGGAGCGACACCATATATTTT
>TRBV25-1|.|TRBJ1-2|TRBD1
CASSGRTGGEYENYGYTF
TGTGCCAGCAGTGGAAGGACAGGGGGCGAGTACGAAAACTATGGCTACACCTTC
>TRBV4-3|.|TRBJ1-6|.
CASSQDERDSPLHF
TGCGCCAGCAGCCAAGATGAACGGGATTCACCCCTCCACTTT
>TRBV10-1|.|TRBJ1-1|TRBD1
CASSTGVTEAFF
TGCGCCAGCTCGACAGGGGTGACTGAAGCTTTCTTT
>TRBV28|once|TRBJ1-2|.
CASRLFARGGGYTF
TGTGCCAGCAGATTATTCGCCAGGGGCGGGGGCTACACCTTC
>TRBV27|.|TRBJ2-7|.
CASSFGQTTYEQYF
TGTGCCAGCAGTTTCGGGCAGACCACCTACGAGCAGTACTTC
>TRBV6-5|.|TRBJ1-2|.
CASKGTLYGYTF
TGTGCCAGCAAGGGGACTCTATATGGCTACACCTTC